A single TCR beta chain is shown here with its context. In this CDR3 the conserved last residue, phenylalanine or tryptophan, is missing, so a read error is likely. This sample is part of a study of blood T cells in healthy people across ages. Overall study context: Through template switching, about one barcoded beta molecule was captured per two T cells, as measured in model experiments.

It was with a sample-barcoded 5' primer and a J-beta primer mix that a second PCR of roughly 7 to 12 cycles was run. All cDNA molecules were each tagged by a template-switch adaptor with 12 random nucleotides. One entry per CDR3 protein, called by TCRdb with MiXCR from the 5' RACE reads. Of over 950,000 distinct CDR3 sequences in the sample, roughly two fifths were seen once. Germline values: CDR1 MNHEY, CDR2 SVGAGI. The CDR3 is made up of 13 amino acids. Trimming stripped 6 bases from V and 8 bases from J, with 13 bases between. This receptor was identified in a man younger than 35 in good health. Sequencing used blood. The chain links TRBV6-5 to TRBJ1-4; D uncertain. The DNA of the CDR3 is TGTGCCAGCAGCCTCAGGAATATCGAAAAACTGTTTTCT. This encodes CASSLRNIEKLFS.